This T cell receptor (beta chain) was recovered during a study of blood T cell repertoires in COVID-19. The data were produced by immunoSEQ multiplex PCR, yet TCRdb's version contains in-frame clones alone and is incomplete. The data hold just over 650,000 clones, with approximately 90% observed a single time. The CDR3 extends over 19 amino acids. The rearrangement uses TRBV21-1 and TRBJ1-5; the table's D call, TRBD1, was not checked against the DNA. TRBV21-1 is classified as a pseudogene. This sequence was found in a woman between 18 and 29 years old with acute or convalescent COVID-19. Sequencing was performed on peripheral blood. CDR3 loop: CASTPPCPGTGRSNQPQHF. CDR3 DNA sequence: TGTGCCAGCACCCCACCTTGTCCCGGGACAGGGAGAAGCAATCAGCCCCAGCATTTT.